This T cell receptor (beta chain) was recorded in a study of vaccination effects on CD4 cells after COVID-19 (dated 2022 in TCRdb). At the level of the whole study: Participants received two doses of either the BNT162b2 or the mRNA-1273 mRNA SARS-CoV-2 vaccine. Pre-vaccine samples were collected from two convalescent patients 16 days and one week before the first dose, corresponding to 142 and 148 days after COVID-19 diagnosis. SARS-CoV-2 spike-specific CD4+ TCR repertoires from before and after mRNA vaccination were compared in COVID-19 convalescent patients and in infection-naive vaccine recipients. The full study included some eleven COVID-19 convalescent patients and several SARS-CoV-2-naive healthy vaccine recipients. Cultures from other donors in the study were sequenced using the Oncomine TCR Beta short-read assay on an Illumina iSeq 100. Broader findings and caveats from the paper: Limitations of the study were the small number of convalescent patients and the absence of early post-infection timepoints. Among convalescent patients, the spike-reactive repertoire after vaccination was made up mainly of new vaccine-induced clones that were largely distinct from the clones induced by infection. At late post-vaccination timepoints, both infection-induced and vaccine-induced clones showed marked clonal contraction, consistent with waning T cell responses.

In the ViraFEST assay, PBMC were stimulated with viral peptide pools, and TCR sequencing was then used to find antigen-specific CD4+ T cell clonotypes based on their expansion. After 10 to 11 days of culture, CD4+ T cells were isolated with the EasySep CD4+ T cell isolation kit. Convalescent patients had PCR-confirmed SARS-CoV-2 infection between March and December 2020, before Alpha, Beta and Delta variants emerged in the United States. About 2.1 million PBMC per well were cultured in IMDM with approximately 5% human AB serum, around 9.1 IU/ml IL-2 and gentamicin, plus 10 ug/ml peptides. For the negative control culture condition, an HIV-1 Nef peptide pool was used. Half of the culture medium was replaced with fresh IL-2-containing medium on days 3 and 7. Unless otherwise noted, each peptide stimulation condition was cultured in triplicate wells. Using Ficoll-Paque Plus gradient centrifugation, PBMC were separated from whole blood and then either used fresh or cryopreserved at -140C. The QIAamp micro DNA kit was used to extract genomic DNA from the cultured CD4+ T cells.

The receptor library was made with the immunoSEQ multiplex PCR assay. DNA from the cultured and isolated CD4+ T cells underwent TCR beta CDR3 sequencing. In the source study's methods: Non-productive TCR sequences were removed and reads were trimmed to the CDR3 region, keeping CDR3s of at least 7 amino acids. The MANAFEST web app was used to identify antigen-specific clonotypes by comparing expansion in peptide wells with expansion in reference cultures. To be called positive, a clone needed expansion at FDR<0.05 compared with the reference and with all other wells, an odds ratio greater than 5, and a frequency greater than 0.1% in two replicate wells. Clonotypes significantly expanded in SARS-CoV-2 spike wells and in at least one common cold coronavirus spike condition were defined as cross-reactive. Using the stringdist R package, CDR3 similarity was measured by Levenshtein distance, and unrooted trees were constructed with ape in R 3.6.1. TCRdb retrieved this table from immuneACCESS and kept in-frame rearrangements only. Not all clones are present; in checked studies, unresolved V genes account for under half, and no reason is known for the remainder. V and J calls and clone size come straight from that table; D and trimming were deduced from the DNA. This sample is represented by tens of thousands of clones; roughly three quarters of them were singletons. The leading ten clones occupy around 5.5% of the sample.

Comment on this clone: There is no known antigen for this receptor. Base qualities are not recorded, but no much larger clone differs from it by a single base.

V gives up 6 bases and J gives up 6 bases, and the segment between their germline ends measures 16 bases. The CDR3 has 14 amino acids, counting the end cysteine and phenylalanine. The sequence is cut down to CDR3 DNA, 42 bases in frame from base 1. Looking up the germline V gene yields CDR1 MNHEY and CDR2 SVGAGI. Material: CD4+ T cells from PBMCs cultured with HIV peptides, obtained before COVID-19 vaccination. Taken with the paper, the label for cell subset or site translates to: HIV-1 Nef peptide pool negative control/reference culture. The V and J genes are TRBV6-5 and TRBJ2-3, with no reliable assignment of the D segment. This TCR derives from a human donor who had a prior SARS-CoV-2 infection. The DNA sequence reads TGTGCCAGCAGCCCGGATCCCTCGCGGGATACGCAGTATTTT. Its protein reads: CASSPDPSRDTQYF.